This T cell receptor beta chain was recovered during a study of PD-1 blockade in mismatch repair-deficient tumors. This CDR3 has 12 amino acids. With 5 bases removed from V and 3 bases from J, the gap between germline ends came to 8 bases. CDR1 is MNHNY, CDR2 SVGAGI, per germline (reference sequence). Clones were sequenced by immunoSEQ multiplex PCR, and TCRdb holds only the in-frame ones, with some missing. Here the sample spans tens of thousands of clones, approximately 81% being singletons. The chain joins TRBV6-6 to TRBJ2-7; possible D gene TRBD2, 5 bases. The material sequenced was peripheral blood, taken 12 weeks after starting pembrolizumab. This sequence originates from an adult with mismatch repair-deficient cancer. CDR3 bases: TGTGCCAGCAGTGTCCGGGGCTACGAGCAGTACTTC. Translation: CASSVRGYEQYF.